This TCR beta chain emerged from a study of blood T cell repertoires in COVID-19. Turning to the study itself: The origin of the acute and convalescent COVID-19 samples was the United States, Italy and Spain. Sources were T cells, B-cell-depleted T cells, or PBMCs; the material itself was cDNA or gDNA.

Trimming left V 3 bases short and J 4 bases short, with 19 bases between. This CDR3 region has 16 residues. Germline assignment: CDR1 MNHEY and CDR2 SMNVEV (reference sequence). In the study's own analysis: Reference gene primer amplification gave estimated nucleated cell counts. Sequencing used immunoSEQ multiplex PCR; TCRdb keeps in-frame clones, though not all of them. That table supplies the V and J calls and clone size; D and trimming were determined from the DNA. This sample has a few hundred thousand clones; 70% to 90% occur once, and the top ten carry around 3.1%. The receptor was derived from a man in his 60s with acute or convalescent COVID-19. The sequenced material came from peripheral blood. The chain uses TRBV27 and TRBJ2-7, with D possibly TRBD1 on 5 matching bases. CDR3 loop: CASSFLAQGRPYEQYF. As DNA, the CDR3 is TGTGCCAGCAGTTTCCTCGCGCAGGGTAGGCCTTACGAGCAGTACTTC.